This TCR beta chain stems from a study of T cells in Graves' hyperthyroidism and ophthalmopathy. Study observations and caveats: Most expanded thyroid clonotypes above 0.001 also appeared in blood. Median prediction lead before ophthalmopathy onset was roughly 6 months with the model.

Clinical symptoms, serum thyroxine and TRAb, thyroid ultrasound and orbital computed tomography were used for the diagnoses. Source material for PBMCs was about 11 ml fresh peripheral blood. This clonotype was recorded at least ten times. What it binds is unknown. This CDR3 has 14 amino acids. Trimming removed 2 bases from V and 1 base from J, with 8 bases in between. Germline loops: CDR1 LGHDT, CDR2 YNNKEL (reference sequence). Amplification of TCR beta CDR3 regions was performed using RNA transcripts as template. A set of HTBI primers served as the primers for a first-round RT-PCR of the TCR CDR3. TCRdb analysed the multiplex PCR reads with MiXCR anew, one entry per CDR3 protein. The sample contains 340,000 or so distinct CDR3 sequences, roughly 15% of which appear only once.

The sequencing input was blood. This clonotype was obtained from a man aged 25 to 40 with Graves' hyperthyroidism. This chain joins TRBV3-1 and TRBJ1-1; tentatively, D is TRBD1 (5 bases). In DNA, the CDR3 is TGTGCCAGCAGCCAACTTGACAGGAACACTGAAGCTTTCTTT. Its translation: CASSQLDRNTEAFF. Full variable domain (missing parts from reference TRBV3-1 and TRBJ1-1): DTAVSQTPKYLVTQMGNDKSIKCEQNLGHDTMYWYKQDSKKFLKIMFSYNNKELIINETVPNRFSPKSPDKAHLNLHINSLELGDSAVYFCASSQLDRNTEAFFGQGTRLTVV.